This record covers a single T cell receptor beta chain. The sample belongs to a study of shared clonotypes between healthy human individuals. The assay was immunoSEQ multiplex PCR, and TCRdb's table has in-frame clones only and misses some. Of about 490,000 clones in the sample, almost 80% were seen once. Germline lookup yields CDR1 LGHNA and CDR2 YSLEER. The CDR3 extends over 18 amino acids. V lost 0 bases and J lost 0; bases outside the gene matches: 3. Recent acute infections and vaccinations were absent in the healthy HIV-negative adult donors. This TCR was recovered from a middle-aged woman in good health. Some clones in this sample may be carry-over from other donors' samples. Sequences were obtained from PBMCs. J is TRBJ2-1 and V is TRBV4-3, with TRBD2 identical over 12 bases. The CDR3 nucleotides are TGCGCCAGCAGCCAAGAGACTAGCGGGAGTTACTCCTACAATGAGCAGTTCTTC. It is translated as CASSQETSGSYSYNEQFF.